This TCR beta chain was documented in a study of identical twins' blood T cells. The CDR3 contains 13 residues. Trimming pared 2 bases from V and 2 bases from J, leaving 9 bases between. CDR1 is GTSNPN, CDR2 SVGIG, per germline (reference sequence). Comment on this clonotype: Antigen specificity is unknown.

Six healthy women, forming three identical twin pairs, donated samples. Likely shared infections and vaccines: all three twin pairs were reared together. Both ends of each TCR cDNA library bore sample-specific barcodes. TCRdb recomputed calls from the 5' RACE reads with MiXCR, one row per CDR3 protein. The sample comprises a few hundred thousand distinct CDR3 sequences, 28% of which are singletons, and 6.1% rests with the top ten. The study, taken as a whole, reports: Mainly, cloneset size products determined shared clonotypes, twins included.

This chain links TRBV30 with TRBJ1-2; D unresolved. The origin of this receptor is a woman aged 18-49 years in good health. Material: PBMCs. CDR3 in DNA: TGTGCCTGGAGTATCCGGGGAAACTATGGCTACACCTTC. Its translation is CAWSIRGNYGYTF. The whole variable domain, remainder taken from reference TRBV30 and TRBJ1-2, is SQTIHQWPATLVQPVGSPLSLECTVEGTSNPNLYWYRQAAGRGLQLLFYSVGIGQISSEVPQNLSASRPQDRQFILSSKKLLLSDSGFYLCAWSIRGNYGYTFGSGTRLTVV.